This is a list of T cell receptor beta chains from one sample in a study of graft-versus-host responses after intestinal transplantation. This table comes from immunoSEQ multiplex PCR, and its TCRdb copy is limited to in-frame clones, with some not included. The sample carries roughly 38,000 clones, over 90% recorded once. Their specific antigens are unknown. The material was unstimulated CD8+ T cells sorted from spleen or lymph node cells, obtained before transplant. The receptors were gathered from a human donor who was the organ donor for an intestinal transplant. CDR3s include the opening cysteine and the closing phenylalanine or tryptophan. The order of the fields is J gene, clone size, V gene, D gene, CDR3 protein, CDR3 DNA. A D gene is named only where the DNA matches it firmly. Not all rows give a size; the values are once, few, many and, for expanded clones, a class.

>TRBJ2-7|-|TRBV4-1|-
CASSLSTFNSYEQYF
TGCGCCAGCAGCCTCTCGACATTTAACTCCTACGAGCAGTACTTC
>TRBJ1-4|-|TRBV4-3|TRBD1
CASSQVLQGAATNEKLFF
TGCGCCAGCAGCCAAGTCTTACAGGGGGCCGCAACTAATGAAAAACTGTTTTTT
>TRBJ2-1|-|TRBV27|TRBD2
CASSHWPKRERYNEQFF
TGTGCCAGCAGTCACTGGCCTAAGCGGGAGAGGTACAATGAGCAGTTCTTC
>TRBJ1-2|-|TRBV5-5|TRBD1
CASSPHPPGGNYGYTF
TGTGCCAGCAGCCCCCACCCCCCAGGGGGAAACTATGGCTACACCTTC
>TRBJ2-7|-|TRBV10-3|TRBD2
CAIRTGLAGGPGEQYF
TGTGCCATCAGGACCGGACTAGCGGGAGGGCCGGGTGAGCAGTACTTC
>TRBJ2-3|-|TRBV7-9|-
CASSQEAVITDTQYF
TGTGCCAGCAGTCAAGAGGCGGTCATAACAGATACGCAGTATTTT
>TRBJ1-1|-|TRBV27|-
CASSFTGYTEAFF
TGTGCCAGCAGTTTCACAGGGTACACTGAAGCTTTCTTT
>TRBJ2-2|once|TRBV5-1|TRBD1
CASSLDRDSRPTPSPSNTGELFF
TGCGCCAGCAGCTTGGACAGGGACAGCCGCCCCACCCCCAGCCCCTCGAACACCGGGGAGCTGTTTTTT
>TRBJ2-7|-|TRBV29-1|TRBD1
CSVAGTGLNYEQYF
TGCAGCGTAGCCGGGACAGGGTTGAACTACGAGCAGTACTTC
>TRBJ2-6|once|TRBV11-2|TRBD2
CASSRLAGGANVLTF
TGTGCCAGCAGCCGACTAGCGGGCGGGGCCAACGTCCTGACTTTC